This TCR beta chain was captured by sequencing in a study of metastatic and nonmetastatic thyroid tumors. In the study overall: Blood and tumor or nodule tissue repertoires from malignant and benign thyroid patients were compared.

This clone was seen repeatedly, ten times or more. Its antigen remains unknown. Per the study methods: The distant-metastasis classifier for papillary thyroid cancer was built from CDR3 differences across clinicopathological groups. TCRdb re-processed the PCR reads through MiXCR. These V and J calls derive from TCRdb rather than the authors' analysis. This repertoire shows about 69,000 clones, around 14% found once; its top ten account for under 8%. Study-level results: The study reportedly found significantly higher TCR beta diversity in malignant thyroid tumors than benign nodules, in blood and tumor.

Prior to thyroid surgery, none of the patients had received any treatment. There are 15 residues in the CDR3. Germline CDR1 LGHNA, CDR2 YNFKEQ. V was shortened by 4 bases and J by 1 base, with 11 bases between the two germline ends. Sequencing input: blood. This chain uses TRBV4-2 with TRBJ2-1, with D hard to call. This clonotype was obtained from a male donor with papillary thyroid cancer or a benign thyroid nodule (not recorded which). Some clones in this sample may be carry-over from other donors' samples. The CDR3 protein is CASSPRALSYNEQFF. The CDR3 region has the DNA TGTGCCAGCAGCCCTCGGGCCCTGTCCTACAATGAGCAGTTCTTC.